This T cell receptor (beta chain) emerged from a study of T cell repertoires in cytomegalovirus infection (dated by TCRdb to 2018 to 2020). At the level of the whole study: Donor HLA type was relevant to the analysis, because carriage of CMV infection together with the matching HLA type was indicated by public TCR beta signatures. What the research found in general, with its limitations: The ex vivo response was dominated by HLA-C-restricted CMV-specific TCR beta clonotypes, which also provided the single most frequent clonotype in two of eight donors. Carriers of CMV infection plus the relevant HLA type were discriminated by the cumulative frequency of public TCR beta family members in the study cohort and in an independent roughly 400-donor cohort.

Sequencing relied on an Illumina HiSeq 1500. Using fastp trimming at Q25 and MiXCR clonotype assembly, TCRdb reanalyzed the public sequencing data and kept in-frame beta chains. Identical CDR3 proteins give one entry, which carries the most common genes and DNA. Across this sample there are just over 300,000 distinct CDR3 sequences, with around a sixth seen only once. Clones ranked in the top ten supply about 12% of the sample. V is trimmed back by 8 bases and J by 1 base, and the junction contains 6 bases that no gene match accounts for. CDR1 and CDR2 are drawn from the germline V gene: MNHEY, SVGEGT. Inclusive of the bounding cysteine and phenylalanine, the CDR3 is 14 residues long. CDR3 DNA is the only sequence kept; it has 42 bases, read in frame from the first base. A few counts support this clonotype. There is no known antigen for this receptor. Base qualities are not at hand, and no much larger clone is one base apart.

This receptor was obtained from a human donor in good health (CMV status not recorded). Some clones in this sample may be carry-over from other donors' samples. The specimen was PBMCs. The rearrangement combines TRBV6-2 or TRBV6-3 with TRBJ1-1; 8 junctional bases match TRBD1. The CDR3 in this case is CASGDRGQNTEAFF. At the DNA level, the sequence is TGTGCCAGCGGAGACAGGGGACAGAACACTGAAGCTTTCTTT.